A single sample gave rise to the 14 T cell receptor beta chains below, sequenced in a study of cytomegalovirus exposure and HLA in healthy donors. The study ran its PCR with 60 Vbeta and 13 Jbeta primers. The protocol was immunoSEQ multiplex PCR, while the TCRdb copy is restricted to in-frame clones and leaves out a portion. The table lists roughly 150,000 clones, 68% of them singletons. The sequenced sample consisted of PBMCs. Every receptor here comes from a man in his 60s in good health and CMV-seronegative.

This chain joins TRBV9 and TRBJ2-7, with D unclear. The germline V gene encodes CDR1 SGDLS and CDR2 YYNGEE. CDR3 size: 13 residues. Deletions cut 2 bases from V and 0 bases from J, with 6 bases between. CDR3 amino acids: CASSVGDSYEQYF. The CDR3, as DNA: TGTGCCAGCAGCGTTGGAGACTCCTACGAGCAGTACTTC.

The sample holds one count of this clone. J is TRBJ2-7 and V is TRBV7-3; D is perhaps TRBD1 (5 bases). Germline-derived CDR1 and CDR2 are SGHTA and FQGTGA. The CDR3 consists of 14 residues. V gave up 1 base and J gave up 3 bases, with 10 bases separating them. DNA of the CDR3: TGTGCCAGCAGCTTAAATAGCAGGGTCTACGAGCAGTACTTC. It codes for CASSLNSRVYEQYF.

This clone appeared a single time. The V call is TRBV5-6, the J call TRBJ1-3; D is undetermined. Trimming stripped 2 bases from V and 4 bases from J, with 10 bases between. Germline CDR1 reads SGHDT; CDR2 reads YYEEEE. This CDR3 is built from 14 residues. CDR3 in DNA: TGTGCCAGCAGCTTAGACCCCGGGGGAAACACCATATATTTT. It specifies CASSLDPGGNTIYF.

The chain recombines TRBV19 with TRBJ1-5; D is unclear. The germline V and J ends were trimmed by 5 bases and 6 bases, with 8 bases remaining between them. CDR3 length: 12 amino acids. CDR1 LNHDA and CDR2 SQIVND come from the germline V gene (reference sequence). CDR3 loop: CASSPGSQPQHF. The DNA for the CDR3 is TGTGCCAGTAGTCCAGGCAGTCAGCCCCAGCATTTT.

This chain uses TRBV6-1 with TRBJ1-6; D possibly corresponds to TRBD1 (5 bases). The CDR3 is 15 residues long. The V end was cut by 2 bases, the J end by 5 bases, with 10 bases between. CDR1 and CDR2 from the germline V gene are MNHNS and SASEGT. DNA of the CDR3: TGTGCCAGCAGTGAACGGGGGGGGGATAATTCACCCCTCCACTTT. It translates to CASSERGGDNSPLHF.

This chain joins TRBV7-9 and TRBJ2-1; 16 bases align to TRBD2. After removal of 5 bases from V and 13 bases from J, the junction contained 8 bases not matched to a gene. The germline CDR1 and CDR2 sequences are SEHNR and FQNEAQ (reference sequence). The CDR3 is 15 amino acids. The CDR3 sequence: CASSPGLAGGEEQFF. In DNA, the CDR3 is TGTGCCAGCAGCCCGGGACTAGCGGGAGGGGAGGAACAGTTCTTC.

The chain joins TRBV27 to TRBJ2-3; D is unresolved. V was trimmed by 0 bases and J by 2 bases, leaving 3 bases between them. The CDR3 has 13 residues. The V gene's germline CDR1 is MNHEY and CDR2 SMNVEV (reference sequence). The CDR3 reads CASSLSYTDTQYF. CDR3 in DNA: TGTGCCAGCAGTTTATCCTACACAGATACGCAGTATTTT.

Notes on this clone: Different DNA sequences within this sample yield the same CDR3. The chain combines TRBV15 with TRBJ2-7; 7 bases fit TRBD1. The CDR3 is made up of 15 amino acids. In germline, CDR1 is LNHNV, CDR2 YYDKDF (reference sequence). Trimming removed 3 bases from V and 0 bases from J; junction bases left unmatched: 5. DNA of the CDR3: TGTGCCACCAGCAGGACTGACAGGGCCTCCTACGAGCAGTACTTC. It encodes CATSRTDRASYEQYF.

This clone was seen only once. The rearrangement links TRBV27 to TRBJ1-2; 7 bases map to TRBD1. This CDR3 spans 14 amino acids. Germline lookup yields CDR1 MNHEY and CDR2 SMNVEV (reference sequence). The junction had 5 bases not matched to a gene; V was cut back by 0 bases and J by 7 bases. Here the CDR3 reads CASSLSTGLGGYTF. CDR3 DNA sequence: TGTGCCAGCAGTTTATCGACAGGGTTAGGTGGCTACACCTTC.

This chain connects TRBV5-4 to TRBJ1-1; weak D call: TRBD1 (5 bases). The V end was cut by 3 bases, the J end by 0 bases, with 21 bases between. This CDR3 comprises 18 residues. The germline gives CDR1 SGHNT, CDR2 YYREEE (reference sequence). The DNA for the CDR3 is TGTGCCAGCAGCTCTGTGGGGGGAGGGGTCCTATTGAACACTGAAGCTTTCTTT. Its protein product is CASSSVGGGVLLNTEAFF.

CDR3: CASSEGLAGYEQYF. The CDR3 DNA reads as TGTGCCAGCAGTGAGGGACTAGCGGGTTACGAGCAGTACTTC. The rearrangement joins TRBV6-5 to TRBJ2-7; 12 bases map to TRBD2. The CDR3 runs 14 residues. The V gene end was trimmed by 5 bases and the J gene end by 4 bases; junction bases not matched to a gene: 3. Germline lookup yields CDR1 MNHEY and CDR2 SVGAGI.

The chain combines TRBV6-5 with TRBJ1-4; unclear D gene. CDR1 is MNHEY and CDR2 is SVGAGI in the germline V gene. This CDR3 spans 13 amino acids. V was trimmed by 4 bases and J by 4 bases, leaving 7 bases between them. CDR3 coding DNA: TGTGCCAGCAGTTCCCGGGGTAATGAAAAACTGTTTTTT. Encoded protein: CASSSRGNEKLFF.

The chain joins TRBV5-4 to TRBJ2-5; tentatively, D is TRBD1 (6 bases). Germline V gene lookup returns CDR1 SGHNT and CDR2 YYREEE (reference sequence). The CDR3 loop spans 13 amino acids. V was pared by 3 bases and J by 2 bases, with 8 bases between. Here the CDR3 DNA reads TGTGCCAGCAGCTCGGGACAACAAGAGACCCAGTACTTC. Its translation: CASSSGQQETQYF.

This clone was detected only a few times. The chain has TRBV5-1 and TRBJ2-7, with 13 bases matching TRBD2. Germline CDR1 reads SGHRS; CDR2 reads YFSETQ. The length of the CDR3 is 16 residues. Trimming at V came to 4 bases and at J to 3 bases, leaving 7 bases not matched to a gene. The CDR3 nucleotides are TGCGCCAGCAGCGATGGTGGACTAGCGGGAGACTACGAGCAGTACTTC. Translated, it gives CASSDGGLAGDYEQYF. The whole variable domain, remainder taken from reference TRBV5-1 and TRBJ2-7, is KAGVTQTPRYLIKTRGQQVTLSCSPISGHRSVSWYQQTPGQGLQFLFEYFSETQRNKGNFPGRFSGRQFSNSRSEMNVSTLELGDSALYLCASSDGGLAGDYEQYFGPGTRLTVT.